Presented here are 8 T cell receptor beta chains from one specimen sequenced in a study of cytomegalovirus exposure and HLA in healthy donors. Vbeta (60) and Jbeta (13) primers were used in the PCR. TCRdb's copy holds only in-frame clones and misses some; the assay was immunoSEQ multiplex PCR. Here the sample spans more than 80,000 clones, about 79% being singletons. The sample taken for sequencing was PBMCs. These receptors were collected from a man younger than 35 in good health and CMV-seropositive.

The CDR3 loop is CSVRQVFTTTQYF. In nucleotides, the CDR3 is TGCAGCGTCCGACAGGTATTTACTACCACGCAGTACTTC. The chain has TRBV29-1 and TRBJ2-7; D may be TRBD1 (6 bases). Germline V lookup: CDR1 SQVTM, CDR2 ANQGSEA. The length of the CDR3 is 13 residues. With 6 bases removed from V and 9 bases from J, the gap between germline ends came to 21 bases.

J is TRBJ2-1 and V is TRBV5-4, with 16 bases lining up with TRBD2. CDR1 and CDR2 (germline): SGHNT, YYREEE (reference sequence). The V segment lost 3 bases and the J segment 16 bases; nucleotides outside the gene matches: 16. This CDR3 is built from 17 residues. The CDR3 reads CASSSRWGTSGRAGSFF. The CDR3 bases are TGTGCCAGCAGCTCCCGGTGGGGGACTAGCGGGAGGGCCGGGTCATTCTTC.

J is TRBJ2-2 and V is TRBV6-1, with a possible D match to TRBD2 (6 bases). Trimming stripped 0 bases from V and 6 bases from J, with 8 bases between. The CDR3 covers 14 residues. Germline V gene lookup returns CDR1 MNHNS and CDR2 SASEGT. CDR3 amino acids: CASSEARGSGELFF. The DNA of the CDR3 is TGTGCCAGCAGTGAAGCGCGGGGTTCCGGGGAGCTGTTTTTT.

This chain links TRBV6-1 with TRBJ2-7; 8 positions agree with TRBD2. The CDR3 sequence is 15 residues long. The V gene's germline CDR1 is MNHNS and CDR2 SASEGT. With 4 bases clipped from V and 2 bases from J, the junction kept 7 bases outside the gene matches. CDR3 in DNA: TGTGCCAGCAGTGTTCGGGCGGGAGGTACCTACGAGCAGTACTTC. Protein: CASSVRAGGTYEQYF.

The V and J genes are TRBV20-1 and TRBJ2-3; a weak D match, TRBD2 (5 bases). V was trimmed by 3 bases and J by 13 bases, leaving 8 bases between them. Per the germline V gene, CDR1 is DFQATT and CDR2 is SNEGSKA (reference sequence). This CDR3 spans 9 amino acids. The CDR3 region is CSARPSKYF. The CDR3 nucleotides are TGCAGTGCTAGGCCTAGCAAGTATTTT.

The rearrangement links TRBV29-1 to TRBJ2-5, with 7 bases fitting TRBD1. The CDR3 length is 12 residues. The germline V gene encodes CDR1 SQVTM and CDR2 ANQGSEA. V lost 4 bases to trimming and J lost 4 bases; unmatched junction nucleotides: 3. CDR3 amino acids: CSVGDSRETQYF. CDR3 sequence (DNA): TGCAGCGTTGGGGACAGTCGAGAGACCCAGTACTTC.

V gene TRBV6-5 combines with J gene TRBJ1-2, with a possible D match to TRBD1 (5 bases). The CDR3 spans 13 residues. V lost 2 bases and J lost 5, with 9 bases in between. CDR1 MNHEY and CDR2 SVGAGI come from the germline V gene. CDR3 protein: CASSYGTRYGYTF. CDR3 DNA: TGTGCCAGCAGTTACGGGACTCGTTATGGCTACACCTTC.

The V and J genes are TRBV4-1 and TRBJ2-2; TRBD2 agrees at 12 bases. CDR3 length: 19 amino acids. The V and J ends lost 2 bases and 2 bases, in that order; junction bases with no gene match: 9. The V gene's germline CDR1 is MGHRA and CDR2 YSYEKL. CDR3 sequence reads: CASSQSWLAGGPNTGELFF. As DNA, the CDR3 is TGCGCCAGCAGCCAATCCTGGCTAGCGGGAGGGCCAAACACCGGGGAGCTGTTTTTT.